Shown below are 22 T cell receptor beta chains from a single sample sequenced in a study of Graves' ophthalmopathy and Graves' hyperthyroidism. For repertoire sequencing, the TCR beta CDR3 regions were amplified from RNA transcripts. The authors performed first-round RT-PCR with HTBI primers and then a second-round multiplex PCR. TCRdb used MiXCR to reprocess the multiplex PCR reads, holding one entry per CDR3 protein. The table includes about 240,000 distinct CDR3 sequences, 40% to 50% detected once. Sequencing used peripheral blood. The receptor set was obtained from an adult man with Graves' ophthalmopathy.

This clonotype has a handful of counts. In DNA, the CDR3 is TGTGCCAGCAGCTCCCCGGGACAGATAACACCCCTCCACTTT. It is translated as CASSSPGQITPLHF. This rearrangement joins TRBV2 to TRBJ1-6, with 7 bases lining up with TRBD1. The CDR3 spans 14 residues. Germline V gives CDR1 SNHLY, CDR2 FYNNEI. J lost 11 bases, V lost 6 bases, and 10 bases had no gene match.

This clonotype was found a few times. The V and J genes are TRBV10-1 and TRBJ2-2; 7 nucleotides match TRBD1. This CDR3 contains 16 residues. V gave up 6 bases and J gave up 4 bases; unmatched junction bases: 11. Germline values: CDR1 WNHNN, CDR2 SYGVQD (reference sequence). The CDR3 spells CASSYDRASSTGELFF. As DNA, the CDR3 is TGCGCCAGCAGCTATGACAGGGCTTCGAGCACCGGGGAGCTGTTTTTT.

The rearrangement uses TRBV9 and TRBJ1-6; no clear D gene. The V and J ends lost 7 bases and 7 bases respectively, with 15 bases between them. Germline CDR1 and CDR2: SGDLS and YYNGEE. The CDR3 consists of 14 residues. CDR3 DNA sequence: TGTGCCAGCTCACGGTCGGACCAAAATTCACCCCTCCACTTT. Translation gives CASSRSDQNSPLHF.

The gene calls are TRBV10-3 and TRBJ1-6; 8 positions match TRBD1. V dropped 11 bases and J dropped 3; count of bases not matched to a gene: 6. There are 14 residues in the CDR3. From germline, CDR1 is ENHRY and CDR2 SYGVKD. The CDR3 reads CAVSGQDYNSPLHF. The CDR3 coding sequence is TGTGCCGTCTCGGGACAGGACTATAATTCACCCCTCCACTTT.

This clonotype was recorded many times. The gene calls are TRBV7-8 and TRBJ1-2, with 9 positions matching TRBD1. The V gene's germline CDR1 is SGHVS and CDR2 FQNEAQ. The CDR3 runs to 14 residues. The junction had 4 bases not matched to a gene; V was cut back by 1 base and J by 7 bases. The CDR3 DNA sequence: TGTGCCAGCAGCTTAGGTCGGACAGGGGTTGGCTACACCTTC. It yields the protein CASSLGRTGVGYTF.

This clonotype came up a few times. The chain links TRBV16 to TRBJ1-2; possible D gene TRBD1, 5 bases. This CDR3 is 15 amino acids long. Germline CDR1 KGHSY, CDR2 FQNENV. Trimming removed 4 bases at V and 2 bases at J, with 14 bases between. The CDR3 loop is CASSPPGQANYGYTF. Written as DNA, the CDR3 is TGTGCCAGCAGCCCCCCAGGGCAGGCCAACTATGGCTACACCTTC.

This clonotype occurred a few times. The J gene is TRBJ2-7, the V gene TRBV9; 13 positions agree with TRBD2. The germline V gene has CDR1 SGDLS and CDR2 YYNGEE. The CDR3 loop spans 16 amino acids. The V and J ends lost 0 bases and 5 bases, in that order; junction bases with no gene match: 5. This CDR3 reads CASSVGTSGRANEQYF. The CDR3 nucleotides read TGTGCCAGCAGCGTAGGAACTAGCGGGAGGGCCAACGAGCAGTACTTC.

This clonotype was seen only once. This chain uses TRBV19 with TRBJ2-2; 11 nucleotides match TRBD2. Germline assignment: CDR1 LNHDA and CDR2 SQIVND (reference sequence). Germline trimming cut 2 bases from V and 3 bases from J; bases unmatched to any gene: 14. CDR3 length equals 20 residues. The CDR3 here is CASSISGLAGGRMDTGELFF. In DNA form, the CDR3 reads TGTGCCAGTAGTATAAGCGGCCTAGCGGGGGGCCGAATGGACACCGGGGAGCTGTTTTTT.

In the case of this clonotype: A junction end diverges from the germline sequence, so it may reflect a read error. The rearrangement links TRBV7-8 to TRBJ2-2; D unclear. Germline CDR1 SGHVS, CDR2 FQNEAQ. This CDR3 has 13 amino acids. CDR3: CASTLLTGGELFF. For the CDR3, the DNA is TGTGCCAGCACCTTACTTACGGGCGGGGAGCTGTTTTTT.

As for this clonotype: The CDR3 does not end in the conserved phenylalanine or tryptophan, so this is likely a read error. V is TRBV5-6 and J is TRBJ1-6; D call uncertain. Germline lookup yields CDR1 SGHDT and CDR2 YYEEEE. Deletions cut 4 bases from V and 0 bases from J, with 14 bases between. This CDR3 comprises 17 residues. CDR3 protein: CASSPGGSRSYNSPLHL. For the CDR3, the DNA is TGTGCCAGCAGCCCGGGAGGCAGTCGCTCCTATAATTCACCCCTCCACCTT.

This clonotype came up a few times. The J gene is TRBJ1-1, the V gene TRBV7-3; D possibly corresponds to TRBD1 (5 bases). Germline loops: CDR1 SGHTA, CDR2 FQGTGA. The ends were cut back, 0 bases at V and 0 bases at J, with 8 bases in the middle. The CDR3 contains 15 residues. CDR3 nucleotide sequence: TGTGCCAGCAGCTTAACTCGGGGGGTGAACACTGAAGCTTTCTTT. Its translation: CASSLTRGVNTEAFF.

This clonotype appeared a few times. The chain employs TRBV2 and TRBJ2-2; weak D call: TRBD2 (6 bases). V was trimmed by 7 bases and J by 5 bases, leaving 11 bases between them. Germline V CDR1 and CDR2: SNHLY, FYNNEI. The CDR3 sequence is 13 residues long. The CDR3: CASTLTSTGELFF. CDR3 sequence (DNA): TGTGCCAGCACTCTGACTAGTACCGGGGAGCTGTTTTTT. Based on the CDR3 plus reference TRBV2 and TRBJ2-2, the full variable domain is EPEVTQTPSHQVTQMGQEVILRCVPISNHLYFYWYRQILGQKVEFLVSFYNNEISEKSEIFDDQFSVERPDGSNFTLKIRSTKLEDSAMYFCASTLTSTGELFFGEGSRLTVL.

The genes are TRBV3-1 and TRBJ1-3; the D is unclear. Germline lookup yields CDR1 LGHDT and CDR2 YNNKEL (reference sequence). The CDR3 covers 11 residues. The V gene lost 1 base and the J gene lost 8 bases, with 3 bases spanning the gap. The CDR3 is CASSQADTIYF. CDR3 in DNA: TGTGCCAGCAGCCAAGCCGACACCATATATTTT. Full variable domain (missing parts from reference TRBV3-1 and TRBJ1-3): DTAVSQTPKYLVTQMGNDKSIKCEQNLGHDTMYWYKQDSKKFLKIMFSYNNKELIINETVPNRFSPKSPDKAHLNLHINSLELGDSAVYFCASSQADTIYFGEGSWLTVV.

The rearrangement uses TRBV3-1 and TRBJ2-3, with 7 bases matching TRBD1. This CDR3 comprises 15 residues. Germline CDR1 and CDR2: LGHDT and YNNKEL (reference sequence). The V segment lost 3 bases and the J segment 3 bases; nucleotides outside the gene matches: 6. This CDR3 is CASSHETGSTDTQYF. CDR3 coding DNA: TGTGCCAGCAGCCATGAGACAGGGAGTACAGATACGCAGTATTTT.

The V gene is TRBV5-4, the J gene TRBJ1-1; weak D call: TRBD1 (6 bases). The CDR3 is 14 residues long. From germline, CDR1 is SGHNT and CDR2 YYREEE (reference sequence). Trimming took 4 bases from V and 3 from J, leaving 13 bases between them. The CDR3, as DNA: TGTGCCAGCAGCCCCGACAGGTCGTACACTGAAGCTTTCTTT. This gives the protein CASSPDRSYTEAFF.

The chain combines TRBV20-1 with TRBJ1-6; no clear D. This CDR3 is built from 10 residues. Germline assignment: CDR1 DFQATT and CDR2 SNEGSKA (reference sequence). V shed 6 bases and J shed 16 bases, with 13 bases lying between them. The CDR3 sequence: CSAALGPLHF. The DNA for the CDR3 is TGCAGTGCGGCCTTAGGCCCACTCCACTTT.

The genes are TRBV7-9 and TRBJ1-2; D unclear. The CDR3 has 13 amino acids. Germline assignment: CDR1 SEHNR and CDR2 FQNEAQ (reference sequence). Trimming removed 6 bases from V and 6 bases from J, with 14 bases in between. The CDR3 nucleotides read TGTGCCAGCAGTATCGCACGGGGTCATGGCTACACCTTC. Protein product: CASSIARGHGYTF.

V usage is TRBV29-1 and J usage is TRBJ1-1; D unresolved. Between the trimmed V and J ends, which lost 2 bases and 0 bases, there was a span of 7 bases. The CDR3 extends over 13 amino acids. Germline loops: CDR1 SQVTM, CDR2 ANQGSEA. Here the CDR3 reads CSVENVVNTEAFF. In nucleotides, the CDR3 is TGCAGCGTTGAAAACGTCGTGAACACTGAAGCTTTCTTT. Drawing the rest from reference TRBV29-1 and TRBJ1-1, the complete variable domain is SAVISQKPSRDICQRGTSLTIQCQVDSQVTMMFWYRQQPGQSLTLIATANQGSEATYESGFVIDKFPISRPNLTFSTLTVSNMSPEDSSIYLCSVENVVNTEAFFGQGTRLTVV.

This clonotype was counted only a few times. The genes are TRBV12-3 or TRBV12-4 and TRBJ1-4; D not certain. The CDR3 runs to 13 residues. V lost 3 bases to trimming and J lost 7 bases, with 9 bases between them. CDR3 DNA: TGTGCCAGCAGTTTTCCCGGATTTGAAAAACTGTTTTTT. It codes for CASSFPGFEKLFF.

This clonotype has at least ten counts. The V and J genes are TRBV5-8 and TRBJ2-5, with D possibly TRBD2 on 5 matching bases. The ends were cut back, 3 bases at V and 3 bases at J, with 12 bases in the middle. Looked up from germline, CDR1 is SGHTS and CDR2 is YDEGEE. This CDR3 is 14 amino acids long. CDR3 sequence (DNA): TGTGCCAGCAGCTCCCCGGGAAGGGAAGAGACCCAGTACTTC. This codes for CASSSPGREETQYF.

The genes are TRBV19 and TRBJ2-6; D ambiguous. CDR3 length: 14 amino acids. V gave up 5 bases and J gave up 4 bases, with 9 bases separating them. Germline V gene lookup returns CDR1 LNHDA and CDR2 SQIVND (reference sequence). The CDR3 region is CASSWGSGANVLTF. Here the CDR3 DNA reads TGTGCCAGTAGTTGGGGTTCCGGGGCCAACGTCCTGACTTTC.

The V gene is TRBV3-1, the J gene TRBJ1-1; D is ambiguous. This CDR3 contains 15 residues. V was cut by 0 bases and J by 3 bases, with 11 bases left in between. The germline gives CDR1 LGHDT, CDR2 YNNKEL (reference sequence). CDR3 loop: CASSQDFREDTEAFF. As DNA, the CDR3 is TGTGCCAGCAGCCAAGATTTTAGGGAGGACACTGAAGCTTTCTTT.